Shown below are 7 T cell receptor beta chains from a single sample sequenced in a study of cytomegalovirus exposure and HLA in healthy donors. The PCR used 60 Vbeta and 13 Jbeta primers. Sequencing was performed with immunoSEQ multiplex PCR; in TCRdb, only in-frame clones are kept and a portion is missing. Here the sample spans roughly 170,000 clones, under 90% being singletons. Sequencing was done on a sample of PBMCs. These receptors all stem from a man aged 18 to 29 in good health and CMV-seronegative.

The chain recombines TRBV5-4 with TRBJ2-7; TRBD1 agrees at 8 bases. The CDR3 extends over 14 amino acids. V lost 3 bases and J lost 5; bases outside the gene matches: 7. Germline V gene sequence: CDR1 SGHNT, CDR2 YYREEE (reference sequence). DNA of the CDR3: TGTGCCAGCAGCTCAGGACAGGGTAGGCACGAGCAGTACTTC. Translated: CASSSGQGRHEQYF. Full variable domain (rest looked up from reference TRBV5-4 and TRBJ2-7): ETGVTQSPTHLIKTRGQQVTLRCSSQSGHNTVSWYQQALGQGPQFIFQYYREEENGRGNFPPRFSGLQFPNYSSELNVNALELDDSALYLCASSSGQGRHEQYFGPGTRLTVT.

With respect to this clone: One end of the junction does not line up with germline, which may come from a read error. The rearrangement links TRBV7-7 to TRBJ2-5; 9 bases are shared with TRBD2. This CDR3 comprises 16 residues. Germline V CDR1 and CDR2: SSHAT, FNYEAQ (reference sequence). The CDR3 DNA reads TGTGCTAGCAGCTTAGCCCGGCGGGAGGGCCAAGAGACCCAGTACTTC. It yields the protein CASSLARREGQETQYF.

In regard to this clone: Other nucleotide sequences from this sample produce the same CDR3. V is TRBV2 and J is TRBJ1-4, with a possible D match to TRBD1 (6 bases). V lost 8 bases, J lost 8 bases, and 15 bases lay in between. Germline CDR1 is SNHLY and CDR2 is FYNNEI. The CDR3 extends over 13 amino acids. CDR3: CASGLQGWEKLFF. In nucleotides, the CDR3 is TGTGCCAGCGGTCTACAGGGTTGGGAAAAACTGTTTTTT.

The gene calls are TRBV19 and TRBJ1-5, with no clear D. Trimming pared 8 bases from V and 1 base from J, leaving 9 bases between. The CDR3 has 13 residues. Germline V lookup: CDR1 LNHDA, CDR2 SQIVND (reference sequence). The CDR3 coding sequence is TGTGCCAGTGGACTTATGAGCAATCAGCCCCAGCATTTT. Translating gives CASGLMSNQPQHF.

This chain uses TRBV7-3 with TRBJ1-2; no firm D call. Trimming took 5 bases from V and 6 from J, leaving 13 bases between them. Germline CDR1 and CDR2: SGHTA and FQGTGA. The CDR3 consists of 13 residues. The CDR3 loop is CASSTRGGDGYTF. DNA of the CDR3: TGTGCCAGCAGCACACGAGGCGGGGATGGCTACACCTTC.

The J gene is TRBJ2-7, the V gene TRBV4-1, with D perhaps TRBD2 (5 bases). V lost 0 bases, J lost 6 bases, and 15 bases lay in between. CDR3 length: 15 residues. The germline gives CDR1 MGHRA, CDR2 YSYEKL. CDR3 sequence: CASSQERAVAGEQYF. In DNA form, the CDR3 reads TGCGCCAGCAGCCAAGAGCGGGCCGTCGCAGGCGAGCAGTACTTC.

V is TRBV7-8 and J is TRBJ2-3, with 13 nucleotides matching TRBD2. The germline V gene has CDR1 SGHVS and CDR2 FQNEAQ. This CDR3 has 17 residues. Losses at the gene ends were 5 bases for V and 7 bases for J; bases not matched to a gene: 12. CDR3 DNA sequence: TGTGCCAGCAGCCCCCTACAGCGACTAGCGGGGGGAAATACGCAGTATTTT. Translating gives CASSPLQRLAGGNTQYF.